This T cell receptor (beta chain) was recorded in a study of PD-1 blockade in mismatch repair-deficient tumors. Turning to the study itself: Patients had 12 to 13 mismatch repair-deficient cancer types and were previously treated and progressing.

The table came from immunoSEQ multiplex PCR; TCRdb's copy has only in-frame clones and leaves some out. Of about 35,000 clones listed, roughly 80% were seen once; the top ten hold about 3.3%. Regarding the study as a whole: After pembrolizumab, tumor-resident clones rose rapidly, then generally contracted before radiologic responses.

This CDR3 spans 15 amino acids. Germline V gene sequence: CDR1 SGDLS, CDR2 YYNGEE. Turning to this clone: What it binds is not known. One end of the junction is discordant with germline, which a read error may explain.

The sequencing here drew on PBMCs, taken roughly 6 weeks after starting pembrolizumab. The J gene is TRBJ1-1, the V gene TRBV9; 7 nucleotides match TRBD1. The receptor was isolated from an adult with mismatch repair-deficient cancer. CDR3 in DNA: TGTACCAGCAGCGCAGAACTACAGGGGAGAACTGAAGCTTTCTTT. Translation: CTSSAELQGRTEAFF. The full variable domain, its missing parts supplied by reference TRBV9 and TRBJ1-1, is DSGVTQTPKHLITATGQRVTLRCSPRSGDLSVYWYQQSLDQGLQFLIQYYNGEERAKGNILERFSAQQFPDLHSELNLSSLELGDSALYFCTSSAELQGRTEAFFGQGTRLTVV.